These 31 T cell receptor beta chains share one sample of origin, sequenced in a study of cytotoxic CD8 clonotypes in ibrutinib-treated CLL (dated by TCRdb to the early 2020s). The protocol used for the library was the immunoSEQ multiplex PCR assay. TCRdb provides this immuneACCESS table in a form limited to in-frame rearrangements. Some clones are lacking; in checked studies, under half of them reflect an unresolved V gene, and why the rest are absent is not known. For this sample there are 160,000 or so clones; less than 85% appear just once. The ten largest make up 4.6% of the sample. Taken with the paper, the label for time point translates to: less than 30 months on ibrutinib. The sequences come from PBMCs, collected after 24 months of ibrutinib treatment. These receptors all come from a human donor with chronic lymphocytic leukemia.

The chain joins TRBV5-5 to TRBJ1-1; D perhaps matches TRBD1 (6 bases). This CDR3 has 15 amino acids. The germline CDR1 and CDR2 sequences are SGHKS and YYEKEE (reference sequence). The V and J ends lost 4 bases and 3 bases respectively, with 16 bases between them. The CDR3 DNA sequence: TGTGCCAGCAGCCCCCCCTCGGGGGCCGACACTGAAGCTTTCTTT. It encodes CASSPPSGADTEAFF.

The chain is built from TRBV18 and TRBJ1-1, with 7 bases matching TRBD1. The CDR3 consists of 14 residues. Germline trimming cut 0 bases from V and 10 bases from J; bases unmatched to any gene: 8. Germline-derived CDR1 and CDR2 are KGHSH and LQKENI. The CDR3 sequence: CASSPPDRAPRAFF. As DNA, the CDR3 is TGTGCCAGCTCACCACCAGACAGGGCCCCTCGAGCTTTCTTT.

This chain uses TRBV4-2 with TRBJ2-2, with a tentative D call TRBD2 (6 bases). The CDR3 spans 16 residues. The ends were cut back, 0 bases at V and 4 bases at J, with 12 bases in the middle. Germline CDR1 and CDR2: LGHNA and YNFKEQ. CDR3 DNA sequence: TGTGCCAGCAGCCAAGAAGGTCGGGGAGGCACCGGGGAGCTGTTTTTT. This gives the protein CASSQEGRGGTGELFF.

The chain employs TRBV6-5 and TRBJ2-7; D unresolved. Looked up from germline, CDR1 is MNHEY and CDR2 is SVGAGI. The CDR3 loop spans 12 amino acids. Trimming removed 11 bases from V and 5 bases from J, with 16 bases in between. DNA for the CDR3: TGTGCCTCAGGTTCTCTTGCCCACGAGCAGTACTTC. This encodes CASGSLAHEQYF.

This chain joins TRBV20-1 and TRBJ1-1, with 7 bases fitting TRBD1. The CDR3 contains 11 residues. CDR1 and CDR2 (germline): DFQATT, SNEGSKA (reference sequence). Losses at the gene ends were 7 bases for V and 7 bases for J; bases not matched to a gene: 6. The CDR3 is CSVTGTVEAFF. The DNA for the CDR3 is TGCAGTGTTACCGGGACAGTTGAAGCTTTCTTT.

The chain combines TRBV19 with TRBJ1-4; D is undetermined. Germline V gives CDR1 LNHDA, CDR2 SQIVND (reference sequence). Trimming left V 7 bases short and J 0 bases short, with 18 bases between. CDR3 length: 17 residues. CDR3 coding DNA: TGTGCCAGTACCCCCAACGGGATGAGGTCAACTAATGAAAAACTGTTTTTT. Translating it yields CASTPNGMRSTNEKLFF.

In this sample, this clone turned up once. V and J are TRBV4-1 and TRBJ2-5, with 12 bases matching TRBD2. Unmatched junction bases numbered 8, after V lost 2 bases and J lost 4 bases. The CDR3 sequence is 17 residues long. Germline CDR1 and CDR2: MGHRA and YSYEKL. The CDR3 region has the DNA TGCGCCAGCAGCCAATCTCCTAGCGGGAGGGCCGGAGAGACCCAGTACTTC. Translating gives CASSQSPSGRAGETQYF.

The chain links TRBV6-5 to TRBJ1-1, with D tentatively TRBD1 (6 bases). The germline CDR1 and CDR2 sequences are MNHEY and SVGAGI. The V and J ends lost 6 bases and 10 bases respectively, with 18 bases between them. The CDR3 length is 13 residues. The chain's CDR3 is CASRPTGLRVAFF. The CDR3 DNA reads as TGTGCCAGCAGACCGACAGGCTTGAGAGTAGCTTTCTTT.

This clone occurred a few times. The gene calls are TRBV19 and TRBJ2-7, with TRBD1 matching 9 bases. V dropped 3 bases and J dropped 1; count of bases not matched to a gene: 1. This CDR3 contains 14 residues. CDR1 is LNHDA and CDR2 is SQIVND in the germline V gene (reference sequence). This CDR3 reads CASSIGTGSYEQYF. The CDR3 DNA sequence: TGTGCCAGTAGTATCGGGACAGGGTCCTACGAGCAGTACTTC.

V usage is TRBV9 and J usage is TRBJ2-3; 14 nucleotides line up with TRBD2. J lost 9 bases, V lost 2 bases, and 5 bases had no gene match. This CDR3 region has 15 residues. Germline V gene data show CDR1 as SGDLS and CDR2 as YYNGEE. CDR3 DNA sequence: TGTGCCAGCAGCGTCGGACTAGCGGGAGGAGACACGCAGTATTTT. Encoded protein: CASSVGLAGGDTQYF.

This chain links TRBV15 with TRBJ1-2, with D unresolved. Trimming left V 1 base short and J 8 bases short, with 14 bases between. This CDR3 contains 14 residues. Germline CDR1 and CDR2: LNHNV and YYDKDF (reference sequence). CDR3 loop: CATSRGEGAGGYTF. CDR3 DNA sequence: TGTGCCACCAGCAGAGGGGAGGGCGCCGGGGGCTACACCTTC.

The V call is TRBV11-2, the J call TRBJ1-6; TRBD1 agrees at 7 bases. This CDR3 is 14 amino acids long. The V and J ends lost 3 bases and 9 bases, in that order; junction bases with no gene match: 5. Per the germline V gene, CDR1 is SGHAT and CDR2 is FQNNGV. The DNA of the CDR3 is TGTGCCAGCAGCTTCAGGGGGGCTGGTTCACCCCTCCACTTT. This sequence encodes CASSFRGAGSPLHF.

The chain combines TRBV18 with TRBJ1-5; 7 bases are a match to TRBD1. Trimming cost V 5 bases and J 5 bases; bases outside gene matches: 6. The CDR3 is made up of 14 amino acids. Germline values: CDR1 KGHSH, CDR2 LQKENI. The CDR3 DNA reads as TGTGCCAGCTCAATCGACAGGGTATATCAGCCCCAGCATTTT. Translated, it gives CASSIDRVYQPQHF.

V gene TRBV29-1 combines with J gene TRBJ1-5, with a possible D match to TRBD1 (6 bases). CDR3 length equals 13 residues. Trimming stripped 6 bases from V and 0 bases from J, with 9 bases between. CDR1 and CDR2 from the germline V gene are SQVTM and ANQGSEA. CDR3 region: CSVQGYSNQPQHF. CDR3 DNA sequence: TGCAGCGTACAGGGTTATAGCAATCAGCCCCAGCATTTT.

This clone was counted at least ten times. The CDR3 reads CASSSRQGAADTQYF. CDR3 coding DNA: TGTGCCAGCAGTTCACGACAGGGGGCAGCAGATACGCAGTATTTT. The chain carries TRBV27 and TRBJ2-3; 10 bases align to TRBD1. The V gene's germline CDR1 is MNHEY and CDR2 SMNVEV (reference sequence). The ends lost 4 bases at V and 4 bases at J; junction bases unmatched: 5. This CDR3 comprises 15 residues.

This chain connects TRBV6-1 to TRBJ1-6, with a possible D match to TRBD1 (5 bases). The CDR3 is 15 residues long. Germline V gene data show CDR1 as MNHNS and CDR2 as SASEGT. Trimming took 8 bases from V and 3 from J, leaving 14 bases between them. For the CDR3, the DNA is TGTGCCAGCCCCCAGGGACGCGGCTATAATTCACCCCTCCACTTT. The encoded protein is CASPQGRGYNSPLHF.

This chain joins TRBV5-4 and TRBJ1-1; perhaps TRBD1 as D (5 bases). Germline V gives CDR1 SGHNT, CDR2 YYREEE (reference sequence). V was cut by 4 bases and J by 4 bases, with 11 bases left in between. The CDR3 contains 13 residues. Written as DNA, the CDR3 is TGTGCCAGCAGCCCTATTGGGGCCACTGAAGCTTTCTTT. It translates to CASSPIGATEAFF. Complete variable domain (other parts from reference TRBV5-4 and TRBJ1-1): ETGVTQSPTHLIKTRGQQVTLRCSSQSGHNTVSWYQQALGQGPQFIFQYYREEENGRGNFPPRFSGLQFPNYSSELNVNALELDDSALYLCASSPIGATEAFFGQGTRLTVV.

The V gene is TRBV7-3, the J gene TRBJ2-3; maybe TRBD1 (6 bases). The germline V and J ends were trimmed by 1 base and 1 base, with 9 bases remaining between them. The germline V gene encodes CDR1 SGHTA and CDR2 FQGTGA. This CDR3 has 15 amino acids. CDR3 protein: CASSLRPGGTDTQYF. DNA for the CDR3: TGTGCCAGCAGCTTAAGGCCAGGGGGCACAGATACGCAGTATTTT. Looking up the rest from reference TRBV7-3 and TRBJ2-3 gives the full variable domain: GAGVSQTPSNKVTEKGKYVELRCDPISGHTALYWYRQSLGQGPEFLIYFQGTGAADDSGLPNDRFFAVRPEGSVSTLKIQRTERGDSAVYLCASSLRPGGTDTQYFGPGTRLTVL.

The chain combines TRBV5-1 with TRBJ1-2; TRBD1 might be the D (5 bases). The length of the CDR3 is 17 residues. V was pared by 0 bases and J by 7 bases, with 22 bases between. CDR1 is SGHRS and CDR2 is YFSETQ in the germline V gene. The CDR3 protein is CASSLAGTPGRVSGYTF. CDR3 nucleotides: TGCGCCAGCAGCTTGGCCGGGACCCCCGGCCGGGTGAGTGGCTACACCTTC.

This sequence joins TRBV18 and TRBJ1-1, with D maybe TRBD1 (5 bases). Germline V gene lookup returns CDR1 KGHSH and CDR2 LQKENI. CDR3 size: 15 residues. Trimming cost V 3 bases and J 0 bases, with 11 bases left between them. The CDR3 coding sequence is TGTGCCAGCTCACCTAGTAGGGGATTGAACACTGAAGCTTTCTTT. Its protein is CASSPSRGLNTEAFF.

This sequence joins TRBV5-1 and TRBJ2-1; D gene unclear. Germline V CDR1 and CDR2: SGHRS, YFSETQ. The germline V and J ends were trimmed by 0 bases and 9 bases, with 10 bases remaining between them. The CDR3 contains 13 residues. The CDR3 loop reads CASSLGQPGEQFF. The CDR3 bases are TGCGCCAGCAGCTTGGGTCAACCTGGTGAGCAGTTCTTC.

This clone came up once. The chain has TRBV15 and TRBJ2-1, with 10 positions matching TRBD2. Trimming removed 0 bases from V and 9 bases from J; junction bases left unmatched: 11. This CDR3 spans 17 amino acids. Germline CDR1 is LNHNV and CDR2 is YYDKDF (reference sequence). The CDR3 spells CATSRDSSGAGGREQFF. The CDR3, as DNA: TGTGCCACCAGCAGAGATTCCTCGGGAGCGGGGGGGCGTGAGCAGTTCTTC.

V usage is TRBV4-3 and J usage is TRBJ2-7; 13 nucleotides align to TRBD2. This CDR3 has 17 amino acids. Germline-derived CDR1 and CDR2 are LGHNA and YSLEER. V was clipped by 0 bases and J by 4 bases; unmatched bases: 6. The CDR3 nucleotides read TGCGCCAGCAGCCAAGATCGGACTAGCGGGAGTTCTTACGAGCAGTACTTC. Translated: CASSQDRTSGSSYEQYF.

This chain links TRBV9 with TRBJ1-1; D possibly corresponds to TRBD1 (6 bases). The CDR3 length is 14 residues. Germline V lookup: CDR1 SGDLS, CDR2 YYNGEE. The ends were cut back, 6 bases at V and 6 bases at J, with 18 bases in the middle. The CDR3 protein is CASTPRAGAAEAFF. For the CDR3, the DNA is TGTGCCAGCACCCCCCGGGCGGGGGCGGCTGAAGCTTTCTTT.

The chain joins TRBV6-5 to TRBJ2-7; no clear D gene. Germline assignment: CDR1 MNHEY and CDR2 SVGAGI. V was cut by 2 bases and J by 2 bases, with 7 bases left in between. There are 13 residues in the CDR3. This CDR3 reads CASSYRSTYEQYF. In nucleotides, the CDR3 is TGTGCCAGCAGTTACCGTTCGACCTACGAGCAGTACTTC.

The chain is built from TRBV2 and TRBJ1-5; D gene uncertain. Trimming shortened V by 7 bases and J by 4 bases, and 14 bases separated the two germline ends. The CDR3 has 14 amino acids. CDR1 is SNHLY, CDR2 FYNNEI, per germline. CDR3 bases: TGTGCCAGCACGTATAGATTCCCGAATCAGCCCCAGCATTTT. Protein: CASTYRFPNQPQHF.

The chain uses TRBV5-1 and TRBJ2-5, with 8 bases matching TRBD1. The J call may be mistaken, given a closer DNA end match to TRBJ2-7. Germline lookup yields CDR1 SGHRS and CDR2 YFSETQ. The CDR3 is made up of 15 amino acids. CDR3 in DNA: TGCGCCAGCAGCGGGGGGCGGACAGGGACCTACGAGCAGTACTTC. Translation gives CASSGGRTGTYEQYF.

This sequence joins TRBV19 and TRBJ2-3; either TRBD1 or TRBD2 may fit D (5 bases each). This CDR3 is 12 amino acids long. Germline lookup yields CDR1 LNHDA and CDR2 SQIVND (reference sequence). Trimming removed 6 bases from V and 6 bases from J, with 10 bases in between. The CDR3 sequence is CASSFGADTQYF. CDR3 coding DNA: TGTGCCAGTAGCTTCGGGGCCGATACGCAGTATTTT.

The sample holds one count of this clone. The chain couples TRBV6-5 to TRBJ1-2; 8 nucleotides align to TRBD1. Trimming at V came to 7 bases and at J to 3 bases, leaving 7 bases not matched to a gene. The CDR3 spans 14 residues. From germline, CDR1 is MNHEY and CDR2 SVGAGI. The CDR3 region has the DNA TGTGCCAGCACCTTCCGACAGGGGCACTATGGCTACACCTTC. Its translation: CASTFRQGHYGYTF.

This rearrangement joins TRBV19 to TRBJ2-1; tentatively, D is TRBD2 (6 bases). Deletions cut 6 bases from V and 4 bases from J, with 22 bases between. The germline CDR1 and CDR2 sequences are LNHDA and SQIVND (reference sequence). The CDR3 is 17 residues long. The CDR3: CASRSEGKGRGYNEQFF. CDR3 DNA sequence: TGTGCCAGTAGATCGGAAGGGAAGGGGCGGGGATACAATGAGCAGTTCTTC.

The CDR3 nucleotides read TGTGCCAGCAGTGAAGAGACGGGGCATACCTATGGCTACACCTTC. Translation: CASSEETGHTYGYTF. The genes are TRBV2 and TRBJ1-2, with a weak D call TRBD1 (5 bases). CDR1 and CDR2 (germline): SNHLY, FYNNEI. The V end lost 1 base, the J end lost 4 bases, and 13 bases lay between the germline ends. The CDR3 covers 15 residues. Combining the CDR3 with reference TRBV2 and TRBJ1-2 gives the whole variable domain EPEVTQTPSHQVTQMGQEVILRCVPISNHLYFYWYRQILGQKVEFLVSFYNNEISEKSEIFDDQFSVERPDGSNFTLKIRSTKLEDSAMYFCASSEETGHTYGYTFGSGTRLTVV.